The rows below give T cell receptor beta chains drawn from one sample of a study of blood T cells in healthy people across ages. TCRdb analysed the 5' RACE reads with MiXCR anew, one entry per CDR3 protein. Altogether some 1.6 million distinct CDR3 sequences are present, almost 35% being singletons, with the ten largest covering about 11%. The sequenced sample was blood. These receptors were collected from a woman aged 25 to 39 in good health. Both conserved end residues are part of each CDR3. D genes are given only for firm matches. Size is omitted from some rows. Given values are once, few, many or a class for expanded clones.

D gene: TRBD1; clone size: .; J gene: TRBJ1-1; V gene: TRBV20-1; CDR3 DNA: TGCAGTGCCCCGCTCCCGGGACAGGGTATCAGGGACACTGAAGCTTTCTTT; CDR3 protein: CSAPLPGQGIRDTEAFF
D gene: .; clone size: .; J gene: TRBJ2-5; V gene: TRBV4-1; CDR3 DNA: TGCGCCAGCAGCCATTCGACTAACCTCCAAGAGACCCAGTACTTC; CDR3 protein: CASSHSTNLQETQYF
D gene: TRBD2; clone size: few; J gene: TRBJ2-3; V gene: TRBV6-1; CDR3 DNA: TGTGCCAGCAGTGGCGGGGGGGGGCAGGCAGGTACGCAGTATTTT; CDR3 protein: CASSGGGGQAGTQYF
D gene: .; clone size: .; J gene: TRBJ1-4; V gene: TRBV20-1; CDR3 DNA: TGCAGTGCTAGAGACGGAAGAAGGGGGGGCTGGGAAAAACTGTTTTTT; CDR3 protein: CSARDGRRGGWEKLFF
D gene: .; clone size: few; J gene: TRBJ1-2; V gene: TRBV11-2; CDR3 DNA: TGTGCCAGCAGCCCCAGTGGTGGGTTCTATGGCTACGCCTTC; CDR3 protein: CASSPSGGFYGYAF
D gene: .; clone size: .; J gene: TRBJ1-5; V gene: TRBV7-8; CDR3 DNA: TGTGCCAGCAGCTGGAGAGAGAATCAGCCCCAGCATTTT; CDR3 protein: CASSWRENQPQHF
D gene: TRBD1; clone size: few; J gene: TRBJ1-1; V gene: TRBV27; CDR3 DNA: TGTGCCAGCAGTCCAGGGGGGGGGTATGGCACTGAAGCTTTCTTT; CDR3 protein: CASSPGGGYGTEAFF
D gene: TRBD2; clone size: few; J gene: TRBJ2-7; V gene: TRBV12-3/TRBV12-4; CDR3 DNA: TGTGCCAGCAGTTTAGAAGCGGGAAAAGGTGAGCAGTACTTC; CDR3 protein: CASSLEAGKGEQYF
D gene: TRBD1; clone size: many; J gene: TRBJ2-7; V gene: TRBV29-1; CDR3 DNA: TGCAGCGTTGCTTTACGACAGGGCCGGGGTTACGAGCAGTACTTC; CDR3 protein: CSVALRQGRGYEQYF
D gene: .; clone size: .; J gene: TRBJ1-5; V gene: TRBV7-9; CDR3 DNA: TGTGCCAGCAGCTTAGACGGGCGACAAAATCAGCCCCAGCATTTT; CDR3 protein: CASSLDGRQNQPQHF
D gene: .; clone size: few; J gene: TRBJ2-1; V gene: TRBV3-1; CDR3 DNA: TGTGCCAGCAGCCAAGGGGAAGCCGGCTACAATGAGCAGTTCTTC; CDR3 protein: CASSQGEAGYNEQFF
D gene: .; clone size: .; J gene: TRBJ2-1; V gene: TRBV28; CDR3 DNA: TGTGCCAGCAGTTTTCCCCTGACAGAATACAATGAGCAGTTCTTC; CDR3 protein: CASSFPLTEYNEQFF
D gene: .; clone size: few; J gene: TRBJ2-5; V gene: TRBV14; CDR3 DNA: TGTGCCAGCAGCCAAGTTGGGACGCTCAGGTACTTC; CDR3 protein: CASSQVGTLRYF
D gene: .; clone size: many; J gene: TRBJ2-3; V gene: TRBV15; CDR3 DNA: TGTGCCACCACCCTCGGGACCCACACAGATACGCAGTATTTT; CDR3 protein: CATTLGTHTDTQYF
D gene: .; clone size: few; J gene: TRBJ2-7; V gene: TRBV28; CDR3 DNA: TGTGCCAGCAGTTTATCGGTCAGCCCCTACGAGCAGTACTTC; CDR3 protein: CASSLSVSPYEQYF
D gene: TRBD2; clone size: .; J gene: TRBJ2-2; V gene: TRBV3-1; CDR3 DNA: TGTGCCAGCAGCCCTACTAGCGGGGACACCGGGGGGCTGTTTTTT; CDR3 protein: CASSPTSGDTGGLFF
D gene: .; clone size: .; J gene: TRBJ2-3; V gene: TRBV15; CDR3 DNA: TGTGCCACCAGCAGAGGGGGGGACAGCCAATACACAGATACGCAGTATTTT; CDR3 protein: CATSRGGDSQYTDTQYF
D gene: .; clone size: .; J gene: TRBJ2-1; V gene: TRBV7-9; CDR3 DNA: TGTACCAGCAGCTCGACTCCCACCTACAATGAGCAGTTCTTC; CDR3 protein: CTSSSTPTYNEQFF
D gene: TRBD2; clone size: few; J gene: TRBJ2-5; V gene: TRBV6-6; CDR3 DNA: TGTGCCAGCAGTCCAACGGGGGGGTTGATGGAGACCCAGTACTTC; CDR3 protein: CASSPTGGLMETQYF
D gene: .; clone size: few; J gene: TRBJ1-2; V gene: TRBV5-1; CDR3 DNA: TGCGCCAGCACCTGGGACGGCCTAGGCTACACCTTC; CDR3 protein: CASTWDGLGYTF
D gene: TRBD1; clone size: few; J gene: TRBJ1-2; V gene: TRBV27; CDR3 DNA: TGTGTCAGCAGGGGACAGCGGGGGCTCCATGGCTACACCTTC; CDR3 protein: CVSRGQRGLHGYTF
D gene: TRBD2; clone size: .; J gene: TRBJ2-1; V gene: TRBV7-6; CDR3 DNA: TGTGCCAGCAGCGTTGTGTATAGCGGGAGTTATGAGCAGTTCTTC; CDR3 protein: CASSVVYSGSYEQFF
D gene: TRBD1; clone size: many; J gene: TRBJ2-5; V gene: TRBV29-1; CDR3 DNA: TGCAGCGTATCGACAGGGTCCGAGACCCAGTACTTC; CDR3 protein: CSVSTGSETQYF
D gene: TRBD2; clone size: .; J gene: TRBJ2-7; V gene: TRBV20-1; CDR3 DNA: TGCAGTGCTAGAGATATCGGGGGGAAGCTCTACGTCGAGCAGTACTTC; CDR3 protein: CSARDIGGKLYVEQYF
D gene: TRBD2; clone size: .; J gene: TRBJ2-1; V gene: TRBV7-8; CDR3 DNA: TGTGCCAGCAGCATACCCGGACTAGCGGGGGGACGGGCGGACAATGAGCAGTTCTTC; CDR3 protein: CASSIPGLAGGRADNEQFF
D gene: TRBD1; clone size: .; J gene: TRBJ2-5; V gene: TRBV5-1; CDR3 DNA: TGCGCCAGCAGCCAACCGGGACAGGGGGAAGAGACCCAGTACTTC; CDR3 protein: CASSQPGQGEETQYF
D gene: .; clone size: .; J gene: TRBJ2-1; V gene: TRBV20-1; CDR3 DNA: TGCAGTGCTAGCGGGTTGGTCGATGAGCAGTTCTTC; CDR3 protein: CSASGLVDEQFF
D gene: .; clone size: .; J gene: TRBJ2-3; V gene: TRBV20-1; CDR3 DNA: TGCAGTACCCCCGTTAGGGATACGCAGTATTTT; CDR3 protein: CSTPVRDTQYF
D gene: TRBD2; clone size: .; J gene: TRBJ2-1; V gene: TRBV7-9; CDR3 DNA: TGTGCCAGCAGCACGAACACCGGACTAGCGGGGCGCAGCAATGAGCAGTTCTTC; CDR3 protein: CASSTNTGLAGRSNEQFF
D gene: TRBD1; clone size: .; J gene: TRBJ2-7; V gene: TRBV20-1; CDR3 DNA: TGCAGTGCTAGAGCAATCCAGGGGGATAATCAGCAGTACTTC; CDR3 protein: CSARAIQGDNQQYF